This T cell receptor beta chain was identified in a study of blood T cell repertoires in COVID-19 (dated by TCRdb to about 2020). In terms of the full investigation: Samples covering the acute and convalescent phases of COVID-19 were provided by collaborators in the United States, Italy and Spain. The samples were drawn from the first 160 participants of the ongoing ImmuneRACE study and from 1,254 subjects provided by 6 global collaborators. Subjects who had been exposed to COVID-19, were actively infected with it, or had recovered from it provided the deeply sampled blood TCRbeta repertoires that made up the dataset. Where available, HLA class I and class II types were taken from metadata supplied by the sample provider and were not determined by assay-based typing. The repertoires were made available in a free public database intended to serve as a resource for research on the immune response to SARS-CoV-2. The prospective study material was composed of cDNA or gDNA derived from T cells, B-cell-depleted T cells, or PBMCs. A de-identified subject ID, COVID-19 status, age in years and sex were almost always included in the sample metadata. What the research found in general, with its limitations: The quantity of clinical and demographic metadata differed by source and by participant and was supplied without curation.

With regard to this clone: Its target antigen remains unknown. Per-base qualities were not stored, and no clone one base away is much larger.

Whole blood was collected in K2EDTA tubes by collaborating institutions according to the institutions' own protocols. For TCRbeta analysis, collaborators shipped samples in one of three forms: frozen whole blood, isolated PBMCs, or DNA extracted from either of those sample types. TCRbeta CDR3 regions were amplified from genomic DNA using the immunoSEQ Assay, a bias-controlled multiplex PCR. In the paper's pipeline: The number of nucleated cells in each sample was estimated from the amplification of reference gene primers within the assay. Sequence reads were collapsed and filtered to measure the absolute abundance of every unique TCRbeta CDR3 rearrangement. For each sample, productive Simpson clonality was calculated by taking the square root of Simpson's diversity index across productive rearrangements. TCRdb's version of the immuneACCESS table is confined to in-frame rearrangements and falls short of the full clone set. An unresolved V gene accounts for under half of the shortfall where checked; the remainder is of unknown origin. V, J and clone size reflect that table, while D and trimming were determined from the DNA. This sample has about 290,000 clones in its table, and 70% to 90% of those were observed once. Clones ranked in the top ten supply about 3% of the sample.

From its cysteine to its phenylalanine, the CDR3 spans 13 amino acids. The CDR3 DNA has 39 bases and is translated from base 1. The V and J ends are trimmed by 3 bases and 2 bases, leaving 7 bases between them. The germline V gene (reference sequence) specifies LNHDA as CDR1 and SQIVND as CDR2. This clonotype was sampled from a woman aged 25-40 years with active or convalescent COVID-19. Sequences were obtained from peripheral blood. The rearrangement joined TRBV19 to TRBJ2-5; too little of a D gene remains to name it. CDR3 reads: CASSMTEQETQYF. The nucleotide sequence reads TGTGCCAGTAGTATGACTGAGCAAGAGACCCAGTACTTC.